This paragraph covers one T cell receptor beta chain sequence. Its antigen remains unidentified. Amplification used 60 Vbeta primers and 13 Jbeta primers. Some clones are missing from TCRdb's copy, which holds only in-frame ones; the method was immunoSEQ multiplex PCR. This sample has 150,000 to 250,000 clones, with approximately 80% found just once. These data are taken from a study of cytomegalovirus exposure and HLA in healthy donors. Study overall: Early release data held around 82 million unique TCRs from HLA-typed donors. There were 300 to 400 genotyped donors. Of these, about 86% fell in the genetic ancestry cluster associated with self-reported Caucasian donors.

Study results and limitations: Sequencing depth roughly uniform across donors was assumed in presence/absence analyses.

There are 15 residues in the CDR3. Germline V gives CDR1 LGHNA, CDR2 YSLEER. With V trimmed by 4 bases and J by 7 bases, 7 bases remained unmatched. The sequence was obtained from a boy younger than 10 in good health and CMV-seronegative. The V call is TRBV4-3, the J call TRBJ2-2; TRBD1 matches at 9 bases. Sequenced: PBMCs. CDR3: CASSPGQGFIGELFF. CDR3 nucleotides: TGCGCCAGCAGCCCGGGACAGGGCTTTATCGGGGAGCTGTTTTTT.